This T cell receptor (beta chain) was found in a study of graft-versus-host responses after intestinal transplantation. Profiled with immunoSEQ multiplex PCR; TCRdb holds only in-frame clones, not every one. The data hold about 35,000 clones, with 93% observed a single time. Overall study findings and caveats: GvH clones appeared in recipient marrow, some first in ileum or blood.

This clone appeared once. Its antigen is still unknown. This CDR3 is 17 amino acids long. CDR1 is MDHEN and CDR2 is SYDVKM in the germline V gene. Trimming left V 0 bases short and J 2 bases short, with 14 bases between. The chain carries TRBV28 and TRBJ2-4, with D unclear. Sequencing used unstimulated CD8+ T cells sorted from spleen or lymph node cells, obtained before transplant. This sequence was found in a human donor who was the organ donor for an intestinal transplant. This chain's CDR3 is CASSLWSFLESKNIQYF. The DNA of the CDR3 is TGTGCCAGCAGTTTATGGTCCTTCCTTGAATCCAAAAACATTCAGTACTTC.